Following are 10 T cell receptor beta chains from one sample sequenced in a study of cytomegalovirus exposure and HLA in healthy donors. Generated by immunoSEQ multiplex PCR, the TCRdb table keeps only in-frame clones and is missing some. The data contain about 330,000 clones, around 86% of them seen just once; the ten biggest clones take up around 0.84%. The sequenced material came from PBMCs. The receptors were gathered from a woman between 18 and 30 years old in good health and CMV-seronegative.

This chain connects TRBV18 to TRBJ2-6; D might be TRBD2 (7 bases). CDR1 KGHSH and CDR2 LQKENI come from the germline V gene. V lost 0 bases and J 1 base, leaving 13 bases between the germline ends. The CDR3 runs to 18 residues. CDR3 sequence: CASSPPGGGPSGANVLTF. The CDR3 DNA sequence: TGTGCCAGCTCACCACCTGGGGGGGGCCCATCTGGGGCCAACGTCCTGACTTTC.

This CDR3 reads CASSPQTGGLSYEQYF. The CDR3 nucleotides are TGTGCCAGCAGTCCACAGACAGGGGGCCTCTCCTACGAGCAGTACTTC. The chain links TRBV27 to TRBJ2-7; 10 bases align to TRBD1. The CDR3 has 16 residues. Germline CDR1 reads MNHEY; CDR2 reads SMNVEV (reference sequence). Unmatched junction bases numbered 7, after V lost 5 bases and J lost 0 bases.

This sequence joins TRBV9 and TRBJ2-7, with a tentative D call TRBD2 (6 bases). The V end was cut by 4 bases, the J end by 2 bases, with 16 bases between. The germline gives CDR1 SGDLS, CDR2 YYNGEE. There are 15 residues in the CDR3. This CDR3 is CASSPGLLGAYEQYF. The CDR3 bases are TGTGCCAGCAGCCCGGGACTTTTGGGGGCCTACGAGCAGTACTTC.

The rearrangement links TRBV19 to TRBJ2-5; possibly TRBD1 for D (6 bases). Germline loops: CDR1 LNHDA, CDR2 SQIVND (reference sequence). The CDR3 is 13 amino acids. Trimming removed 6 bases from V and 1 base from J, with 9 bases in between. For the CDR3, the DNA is TGTGCCAGTAGCCGGGACACCCAAGAGACCCAGTACTTC. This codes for CASSRDTQETQYF.

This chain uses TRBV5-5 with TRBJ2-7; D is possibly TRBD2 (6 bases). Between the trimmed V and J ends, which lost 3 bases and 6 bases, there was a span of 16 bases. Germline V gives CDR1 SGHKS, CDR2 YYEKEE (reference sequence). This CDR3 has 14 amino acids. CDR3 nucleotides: TGTGCCAGCAGCTCCCCCTTCGGGAGCTCCGAGCAGTACTTC. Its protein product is CASSSPFGSSEQYF.

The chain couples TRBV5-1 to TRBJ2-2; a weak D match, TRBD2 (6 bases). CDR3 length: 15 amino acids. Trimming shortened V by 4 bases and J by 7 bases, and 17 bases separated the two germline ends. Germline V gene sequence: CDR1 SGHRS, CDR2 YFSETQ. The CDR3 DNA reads TGCGCCAGCAGCCGGCCGGAGGGCGGTGGCGGGGAGCTGTTTTTT. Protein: CASSRPEGGGGELFF.

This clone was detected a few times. CDR3 protein: CSAPAASYNEQFF. The CDR3 bases are TGCAGCGCCCCCGCGGCCAGTTACAATGAGCAGTTCTTC. The chain combines TRBV29-1 with TRBJ2-1; D unresolved. Germline CDR1 is SQVTM and CDR2 is ANQGSEA. Trimming stripped 7 bases from V and 4 bases from J, with 14 bases between. This CDR3 has 13 amino acids.

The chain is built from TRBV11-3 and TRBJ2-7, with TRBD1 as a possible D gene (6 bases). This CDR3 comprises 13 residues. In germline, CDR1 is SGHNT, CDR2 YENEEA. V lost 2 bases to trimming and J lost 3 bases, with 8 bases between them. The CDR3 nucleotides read TGTGCCAGCAGCTTATCACAGGGCTACGAGCAGTACTTC. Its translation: CASSLSQGYEQYF.

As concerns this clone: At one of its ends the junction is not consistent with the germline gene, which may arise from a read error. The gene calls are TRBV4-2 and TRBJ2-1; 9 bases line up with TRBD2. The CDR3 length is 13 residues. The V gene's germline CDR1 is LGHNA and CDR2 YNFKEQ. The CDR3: CASSQDGGRELFF. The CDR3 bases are TGTGCCAGCAGCCAAGACGGCGGGAGGGAGCTGTTCTTC.

CDR3 sequence (DNA): TGTGCCAGCAGTCGGAGTTTTGAGCAGTTCTTC. This encodes CASSRSFEQFF. J is TRBJ2-1 and V is TRBV11-2; no definite D call. Trimming removed 6 bases from V and 9 bases from J, with 9 bases in between. The CDR3 has 11 amino acids. Germline V gene lookup returns CDR1 SGHAT and CDR2 FQNNGV. The entire variable domain, with the rest obtained from reference TRBV11-2 and TRBJ2-1, is as follows: EAGVAQSPRYKIIEKRQSVAFWCNPISGHATLYWYQQILGQGPKLLIQFQNNGVVDDSQLPKDRFSAERLKGVDSTLKIQPAKLEDSAVYLCASSRSFEQFFGPGTRLTVL.